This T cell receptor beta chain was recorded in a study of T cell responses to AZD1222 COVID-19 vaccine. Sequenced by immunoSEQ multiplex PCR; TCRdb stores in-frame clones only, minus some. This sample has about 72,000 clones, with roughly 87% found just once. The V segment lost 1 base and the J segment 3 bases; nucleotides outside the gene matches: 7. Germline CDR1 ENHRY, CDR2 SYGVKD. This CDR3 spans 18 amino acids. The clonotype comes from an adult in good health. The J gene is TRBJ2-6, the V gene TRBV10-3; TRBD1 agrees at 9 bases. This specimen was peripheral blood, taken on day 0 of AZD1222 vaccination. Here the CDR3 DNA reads TGTGCCATCAGTGAGTTCAGGACAGGGGACGGTGGGGCCAACGTCCTGACTTTC. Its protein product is CAISEFRTGDGGANVLTF.